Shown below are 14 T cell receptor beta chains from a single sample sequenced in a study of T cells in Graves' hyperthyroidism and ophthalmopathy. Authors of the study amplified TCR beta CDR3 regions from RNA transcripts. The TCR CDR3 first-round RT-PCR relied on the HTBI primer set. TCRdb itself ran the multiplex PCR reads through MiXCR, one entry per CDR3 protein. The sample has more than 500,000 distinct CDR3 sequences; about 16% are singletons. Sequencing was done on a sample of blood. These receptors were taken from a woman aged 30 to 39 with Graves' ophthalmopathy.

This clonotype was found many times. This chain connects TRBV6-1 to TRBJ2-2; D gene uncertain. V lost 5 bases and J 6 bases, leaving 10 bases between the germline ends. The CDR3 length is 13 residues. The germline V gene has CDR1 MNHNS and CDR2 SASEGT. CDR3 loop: CASSQKGSGELFF. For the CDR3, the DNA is TGTGCCAGCAGTCAAAAGGGCTCCGGGGAGCTGTTTTTT.

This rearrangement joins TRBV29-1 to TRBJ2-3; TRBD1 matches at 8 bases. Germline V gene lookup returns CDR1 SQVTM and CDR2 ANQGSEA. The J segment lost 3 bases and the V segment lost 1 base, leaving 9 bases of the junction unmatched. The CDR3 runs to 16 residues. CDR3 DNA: TGCAGCGTTGAAGCGACCGGGACAGGCTCTACAGATACGCAGTATTTT. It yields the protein CSVEATGTGSTDTQYF.

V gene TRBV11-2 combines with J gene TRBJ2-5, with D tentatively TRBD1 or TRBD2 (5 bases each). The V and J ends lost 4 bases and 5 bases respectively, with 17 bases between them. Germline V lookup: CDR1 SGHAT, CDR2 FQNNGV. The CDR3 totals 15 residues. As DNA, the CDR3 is TGTGCCAGCAGCTCGGGACGTTTCAAGAGGGAGACCCAGTACTTC. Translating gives CASSSGRFKRETQYF.

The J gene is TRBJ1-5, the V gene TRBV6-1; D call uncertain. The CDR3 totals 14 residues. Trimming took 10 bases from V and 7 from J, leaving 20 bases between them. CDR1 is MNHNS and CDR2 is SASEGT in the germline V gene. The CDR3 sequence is CATGDPIKQQPQHF. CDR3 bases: TGTGCCACCGGAGACCCCATTAAACAGCAGCCCCAGCATTTT.

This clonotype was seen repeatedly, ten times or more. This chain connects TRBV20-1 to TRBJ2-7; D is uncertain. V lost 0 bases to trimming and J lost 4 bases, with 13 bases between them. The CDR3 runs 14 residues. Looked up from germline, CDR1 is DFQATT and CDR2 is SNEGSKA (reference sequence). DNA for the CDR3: TGCAGTGCTAGAGATACGGGTCCATCTTACGAGCAGTACTTC. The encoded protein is CSARDTGPSYEQYF.

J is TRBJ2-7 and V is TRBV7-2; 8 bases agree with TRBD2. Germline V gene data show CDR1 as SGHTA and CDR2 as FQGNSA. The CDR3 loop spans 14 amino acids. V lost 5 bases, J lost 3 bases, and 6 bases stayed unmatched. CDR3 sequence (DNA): TGTGCCAGCAGCGGACGGGGACTAGTCTACGAGCAGTACTTC. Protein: CASSGRGLVYEQYF.

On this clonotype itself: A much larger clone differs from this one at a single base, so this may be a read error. CDR3 in DNA: TGCAGTGCCTGGACAAGGAGTGGCTACACCTTC. The encoded protein is CSAWTRSGYTF. This rearrangement joins TRBV20-1 to TRBJ1-2, with a possible D match to TRBD1 (5 bases). Germline V gene lookup returns CDR1 DFQATT and CDR2 SNEGSKA (reference sequence). Trimming took off 6 bases at V and 7 bases at J, with 12 bases between the two ends. The CDR3 consists of 11 residues.

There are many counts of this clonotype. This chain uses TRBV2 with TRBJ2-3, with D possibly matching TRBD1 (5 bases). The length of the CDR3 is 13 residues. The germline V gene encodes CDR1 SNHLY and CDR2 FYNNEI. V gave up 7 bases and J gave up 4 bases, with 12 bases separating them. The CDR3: CASNQGISDTQYF. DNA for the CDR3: TGTGCCAGCAATCAGGGAATTTCAGATACGCAGTATTTT.

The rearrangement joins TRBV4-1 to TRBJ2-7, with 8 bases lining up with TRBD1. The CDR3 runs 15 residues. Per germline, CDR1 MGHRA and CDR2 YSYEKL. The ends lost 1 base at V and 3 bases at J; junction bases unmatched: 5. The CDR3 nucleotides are TGCGCCAGCAGCCAAGTACTACAGGGGGACTACGAGCAGTACTTC. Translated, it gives CASSQVLQGDYEQYF.

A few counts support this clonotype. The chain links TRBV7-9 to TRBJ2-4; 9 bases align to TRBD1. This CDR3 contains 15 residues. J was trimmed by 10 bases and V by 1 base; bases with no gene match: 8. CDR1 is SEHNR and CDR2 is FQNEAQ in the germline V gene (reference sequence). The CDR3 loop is CASSLGQGVSLIQYF. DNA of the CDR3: TGTGCCAGCAGCTTAGGACAGGGGGTCTCCTTAATTCAGTACTTC.

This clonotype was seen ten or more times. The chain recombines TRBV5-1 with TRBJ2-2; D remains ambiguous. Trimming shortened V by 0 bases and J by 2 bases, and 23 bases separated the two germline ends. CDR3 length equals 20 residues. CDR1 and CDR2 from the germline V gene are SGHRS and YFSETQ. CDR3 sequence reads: CASSLGEQGIGKPNTGELFF. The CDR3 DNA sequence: TGCGCCAGCAGCTTGGGCGAACAAGGGATTGGAAAACCAAACACCGGGGAGCTGTTTTTT.

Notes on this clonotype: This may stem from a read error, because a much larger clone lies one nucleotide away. CDR3 bases: TGTGCCAGCAGTTACCTTATTGGACAGCCGAGCTCCCACGAGCAGTACTTC. Protein product: CASSYLIGQPSSHEQYF. The chain carries TRBV6-2 or TRBV6-3 and TRBJ2-7, with D possibly matching TRBD1 (6 bases). CDR1 is MNHEY and CDR2 is SVGEGT in the germline V gene. This CDR3 is built from 17 residues.

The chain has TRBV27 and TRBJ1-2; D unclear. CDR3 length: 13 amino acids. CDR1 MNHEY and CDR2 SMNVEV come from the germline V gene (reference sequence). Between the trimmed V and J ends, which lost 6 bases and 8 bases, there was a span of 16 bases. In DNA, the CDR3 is TGTGCCAGCAGCCCGTCGGGTGGCGTGGGCTACACCTTC. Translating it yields CASSPSGGVGYTF.

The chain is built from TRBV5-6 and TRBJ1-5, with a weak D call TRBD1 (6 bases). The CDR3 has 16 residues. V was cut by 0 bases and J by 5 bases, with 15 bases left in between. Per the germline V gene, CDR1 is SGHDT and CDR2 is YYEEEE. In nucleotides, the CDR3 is TGTGCCAGCAGCTTGGCCGTAGGAGGGGGGGATCAGCCCCAGCATTTT. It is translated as CASSLAVGGGDQPQHF.